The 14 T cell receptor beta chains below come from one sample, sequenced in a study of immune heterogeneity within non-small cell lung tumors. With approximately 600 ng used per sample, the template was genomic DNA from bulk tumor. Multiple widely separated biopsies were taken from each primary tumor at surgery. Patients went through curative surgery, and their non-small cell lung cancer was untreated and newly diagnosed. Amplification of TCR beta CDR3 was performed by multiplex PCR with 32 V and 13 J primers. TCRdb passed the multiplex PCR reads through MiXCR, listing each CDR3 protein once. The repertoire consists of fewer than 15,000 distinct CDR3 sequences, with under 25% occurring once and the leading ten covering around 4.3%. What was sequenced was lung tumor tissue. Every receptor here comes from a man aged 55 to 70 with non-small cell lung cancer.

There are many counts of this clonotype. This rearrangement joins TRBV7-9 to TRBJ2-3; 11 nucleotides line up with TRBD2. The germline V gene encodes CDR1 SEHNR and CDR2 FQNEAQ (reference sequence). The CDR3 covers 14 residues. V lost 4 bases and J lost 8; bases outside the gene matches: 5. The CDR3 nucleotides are TGTGCCAGCAGCTCAACGACTAGCGGGACTACGCAGTATTTT. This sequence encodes CASSSTTSGTTQYF.

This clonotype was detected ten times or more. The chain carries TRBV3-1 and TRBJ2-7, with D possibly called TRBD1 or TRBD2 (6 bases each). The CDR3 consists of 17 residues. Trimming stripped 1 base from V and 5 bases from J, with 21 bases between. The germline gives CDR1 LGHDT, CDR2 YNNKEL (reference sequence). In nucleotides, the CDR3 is TGTGCCAGCAGCCAAGGGTGGCAACGGGAGAGGGGGAACGAGCAGTACTTC. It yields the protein CASSQGWQRERGNEQYF.

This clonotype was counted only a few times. The CDR3 nucleotides are TGTGCCAGCAGCTCCGGGGTGAGCTCCTACAATGAGCAGTTCTTC. Translating gives CASSSGVSSYNEQFF. The chain has TRBV11-3 and TRBJ2-1; D possibly corresponds to TRBD2 (5 bases). The V and J ends lost 4 bases and 0 bases respectively, with 10 bases between them. The CDR3 consists of 15 residues. Germline CDR1 reads SGHNT; CDR2 reads YENEEA.

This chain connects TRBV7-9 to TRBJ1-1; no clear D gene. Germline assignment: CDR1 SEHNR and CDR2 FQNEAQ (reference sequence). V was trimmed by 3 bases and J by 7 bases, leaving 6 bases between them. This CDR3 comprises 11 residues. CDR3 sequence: CASSFDLEAFF. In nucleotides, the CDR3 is TGTGCCAGCAGCTTCGATCTTGAAGCTTTCTTT. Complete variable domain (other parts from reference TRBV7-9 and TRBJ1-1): DTGVSQNPRHKITKRGQNVTFRCDPISEHNRLYWYRQTLGQGPEFLTYFQNEAQLEKSRLLSDRFSAERPKGSFSTLEIQRTEQGDSAMYLCASSFDLEAFFGQGTRLTVV.

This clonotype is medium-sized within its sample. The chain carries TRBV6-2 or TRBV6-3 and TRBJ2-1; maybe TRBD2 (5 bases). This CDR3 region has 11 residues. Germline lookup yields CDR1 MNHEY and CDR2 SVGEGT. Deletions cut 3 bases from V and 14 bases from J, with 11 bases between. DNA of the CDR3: TGTGCCAGCAGTTATGCGGGTTGGGAGTTCTTC. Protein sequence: CASSYAGWEFF.

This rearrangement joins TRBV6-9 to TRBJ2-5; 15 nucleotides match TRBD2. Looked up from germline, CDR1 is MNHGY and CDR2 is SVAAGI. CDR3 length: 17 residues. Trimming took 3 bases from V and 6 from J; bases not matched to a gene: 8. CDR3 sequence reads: CASSYGLAGGVSKTQYF. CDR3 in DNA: TGTGCCAGCAGTTACGGACTAGCGGGAGGGGTCAGTAAGACCCAGTACTTC.

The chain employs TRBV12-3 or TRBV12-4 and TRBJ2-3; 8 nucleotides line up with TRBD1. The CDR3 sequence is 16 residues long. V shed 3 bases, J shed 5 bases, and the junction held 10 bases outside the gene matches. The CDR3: CASSLNRQGMGDTQYF. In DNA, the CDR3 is TGTGCCAGCAGTTTGAACAGACAGGGGATGGGAGATACGCAGTATTTT.

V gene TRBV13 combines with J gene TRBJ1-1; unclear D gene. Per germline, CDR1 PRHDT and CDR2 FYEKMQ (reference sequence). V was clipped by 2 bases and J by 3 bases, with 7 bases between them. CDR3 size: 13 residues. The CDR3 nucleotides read TGTGCCAGCAGCTTAATGGTTGACACTGAAGCTTTCTTT. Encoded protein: CASSLMVDTEAFF.

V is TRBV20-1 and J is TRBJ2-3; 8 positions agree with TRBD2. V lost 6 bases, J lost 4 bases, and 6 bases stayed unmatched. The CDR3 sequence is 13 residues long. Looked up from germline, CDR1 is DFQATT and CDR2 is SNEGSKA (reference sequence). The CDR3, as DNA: TGCAGTGCCGGGACTAGGAGAGCAGATACGCAGTATTTT. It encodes CSAGTRRADTQYF.

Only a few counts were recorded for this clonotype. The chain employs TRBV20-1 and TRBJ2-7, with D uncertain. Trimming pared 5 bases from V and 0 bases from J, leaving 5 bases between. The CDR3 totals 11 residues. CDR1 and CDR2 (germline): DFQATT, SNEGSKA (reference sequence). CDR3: CSAPASYEQYF. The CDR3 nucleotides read TGCAGTGCTCCGGCCTCCTACGAGCAGTACTTC.

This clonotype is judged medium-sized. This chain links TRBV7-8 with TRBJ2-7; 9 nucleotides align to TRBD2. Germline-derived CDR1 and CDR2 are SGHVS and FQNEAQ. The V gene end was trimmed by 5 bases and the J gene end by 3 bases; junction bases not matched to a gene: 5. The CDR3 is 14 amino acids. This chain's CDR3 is CASSKIAGDYEQYF. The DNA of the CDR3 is TGTGCCAGCAGCAAGATAGCGGGAGACTACGAGCAGTACTTC.

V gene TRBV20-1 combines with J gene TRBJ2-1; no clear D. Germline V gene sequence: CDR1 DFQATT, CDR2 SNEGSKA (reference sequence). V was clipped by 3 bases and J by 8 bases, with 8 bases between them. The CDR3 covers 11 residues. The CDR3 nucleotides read TGCAGTGCTAGTAAAAGGGATGAGCAGTTCTTC. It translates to CSASKRDEQFF.

The CDR3 region is CASSPVTGTVNTIYF. For the CDR3, the DNA is TGCGCCAGCAGCCCAGTCACAGGGACGGTGAACACCATATATTTT. The chain recombines TRBV5-1 with TRBJ1-3, with D possibly matching TRBD1 (6 bases). This CDR3 has 15 residues. Trimming left V 4 bases short and J 7 bases short, with 18 bases between. From germline, CDR1 is SGHRS and CDR2 YFSETQ.

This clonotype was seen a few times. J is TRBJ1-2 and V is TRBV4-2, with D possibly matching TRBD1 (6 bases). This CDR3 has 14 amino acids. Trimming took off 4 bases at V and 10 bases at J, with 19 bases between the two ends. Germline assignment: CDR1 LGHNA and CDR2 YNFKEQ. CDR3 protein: CASSRGQSNNVYTF. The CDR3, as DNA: TGTGCCAGCAGCCGTGGACAGAGCAATAATGTCTACACCTTC.